The TCR beta chain under discussion was sequenced for a study of T cell changes during pregnancy in multiple sclerosis. This CDR3 contains 15 residues. CDR1 and CDR2 from the germline V gene are SGHRS and YFSETQ. Trimming stripped 3 bases from V and 5 bases from J, with 15 bases between. The protocol was immunoSEQ multiplex PCR, while the TCRdb copy is restricted to in-frame clones and leaves out a portion. The sample records 35,000 to 50,000 clones, 87% being singletons. This sequence was found in a female donor with multiple sclerosis, enrolled in a pregnancy study. This chain uses TRBV5-1 with TRBJ2-1; D is unresolved. The sequencing here drew on CD4+ T cells from peripheral blood mononuclear cells, taken after pregnancy. CDR3: CASSSRYSFDNEQFF. CDR3 in DNA: TGCGCCAGCAGCTCGAGATACTCCTTCGACAATGAGCAGTTCTTC.